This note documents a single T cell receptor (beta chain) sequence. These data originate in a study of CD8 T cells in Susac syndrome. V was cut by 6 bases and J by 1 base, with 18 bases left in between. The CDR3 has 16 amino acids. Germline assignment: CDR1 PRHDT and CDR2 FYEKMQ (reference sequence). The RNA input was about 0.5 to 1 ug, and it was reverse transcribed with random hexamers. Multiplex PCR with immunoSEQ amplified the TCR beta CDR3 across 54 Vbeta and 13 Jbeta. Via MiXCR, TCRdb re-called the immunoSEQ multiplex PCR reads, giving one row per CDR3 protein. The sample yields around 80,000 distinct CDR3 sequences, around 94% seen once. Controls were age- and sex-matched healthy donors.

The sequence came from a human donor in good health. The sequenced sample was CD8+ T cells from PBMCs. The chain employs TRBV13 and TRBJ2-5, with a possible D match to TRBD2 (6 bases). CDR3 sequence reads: CASRASGVRGQETQYF. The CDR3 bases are TGTGCCAGCAGGGCCTCGGGGGTGAGGGGCCAAGAGACCCAGTACTTC.